This is a list of T cell receptor beta chains from one sample in a study of blood T cell repertoires in COVID-19. The data were produced by immunoSEQ multiplex PCR, yet TCRdb's version contains in-frame clones alone and is incomplete. Of around 33,000 clones in the sample, less than 95% were seen once. The sequenced material came from peripheral blood. These receptors came from a man at least 80 years old with acute or convalescent COVID-19. Each CDR3 is given with its conserved first and last residue. The D gene is left open where the match is weak. The size of a clone is reported for some rows only, either as once, few or many, or as a class for expanded clones.

cdr3_length,v_call,j_call,d_call,clone_size,cdr3_aa,cdr3_nt
15,TRBV2,TRBJ2-2,TRBD2,.,CASSGLAMGTGELFF,TGTGCCAGCAGTGGACTAGCTATGGGCACCGGGGAGCTGTTTTTT
17,TRBV10-1,TRBJ1-3,.,.,CASSDSGIHNSGNTIYF,TGCGCCAGCAGTGACTCAGGCATACACAACTCTGGAAACACCATATATTTT
14,TRBV19,TRBJ2-1,.,.,CASKPMSSYNEQFF,TGTGCCAGTAAACCCATGAGCTCCTACAATGAGCAGTTCTTC
14,TRBV3-1/TRBV3-2,TRBJ1-1,TRBD1,.,CASSQATGDTEAFF,TGTGCCAGCAGCCAAGCCACAGGGGACACTGAAGCTTTCTTT
14,TRBV18,TRBJ1-2,TRBD1,.,CASSPGQANYGYTF,TGTGCCAGCTCACCCGGACAGGCGAACTATGGCTACACCTTC
15,TRBV9,TRBJ2-5,TRBD2,.,CASSIAGGPWETQYF,TGTGCCAGCTCTATAGCGGGGGGGCCGTGGGAGACCCAGTACTTC
16,TRBV6-2/TRBV6-3,TRBJ2-6,TRBD1,.,CASSSQGPTGANVLTF,TGTGCCAGCAGTTCACAGGGGCCTACCGGGGCCAACGTCCTGACTTTC
12,TRBV6-6,TRBJ2-7,.,.,CASGTTYYEQYF,TGTGCCAGCGGAACGACATACTACGAGCAGTACTTC
13,TRBV2,TRBJ1-1,.,.,CASSGERGTEAFF,TGTGCCAGCAGTGGGGAAAGGGGCACTGAAGCTTTCTTT
17,TRBV7-6,TRBJ1-3,TRBD1,few,CASSLTTGGKAGNTIYF,TGTGCCAGCAGCTTAACAACAGGGGGAAAGGCTGGAAACACCATATATTTT
16,TRBV7-6,TRBJ1-1,TRBD1,.,CASSPRLGQGNTEAFF,TGTGCCAGCAGCCCTCGGCTGGGACAGGGCAATACTGAAGCTTTCTTT
18,TRBV5-1,TRBJ2-3,TRBD2,.,CASTPEGLALASTDTQYF,TGCGCCAGCACCCCAGAGGGACTAGCTCTTGCAAGCACAGATACGCAGTATTTT
15,TRBV6-5,TRBJ1-6,TRBD1,.,CASSPRQGAYSPLHF,TGTGCCAGCAGTCCCAGACAGGGCGCCTATTCACCCCTCCACTTT
14,TRBV19,TRBJ2-7,TRBD1,.,CASSTPGQDSEQYF,TGTGCCAGTAGTACGCCGGGACAGGACTCCGAGCAGTACTTC
15,TRBV10-3,TRBJ2-2,TRBD1,.,CAIKEGRGNTGELFF,TGTGCCATCAAAGAGGGCAGGGGGAATACCGGGGAGCTGTTTTTT
17,TRBV28,TRBJ2-5,.,.,CASSPVWRRRFQETQYF,TGTGCCAGCAGCCCAGTTTGGAGGCGCCGATTCCAAGAGACCCAGTACTTC
14,TRBV28,TRBJ1-1,TRBD1,once,CASSRDRSNTEAFF,TGTGCCAGCAGCCGGGACAGAAGTAACACTGAAGCTTTCTTT
16,TRBV11-3,TRBJ2-2,TRBD1,.,CASSSAGGRLTGELFF,TGTGCCAGCAGCTCCGCAGGGGGACGTCTTACCGGGGAGCTGTTTTTT
16,TRBV5-1,TRBJ2-2,TRBD2,.,CASSFWGGSNTGELFF,TGCGCCAGCAGCTTCTGGGGGGGTTCGAACACCGGGGAGCTGTTTTTT
17,TRBV9,TRBJ1-6,TRBD1,few,CASSVGTGATINSPLHF,TGTGCCAGCAGCGTCGGGACAGGGGCCACAATTAATTCACCCCTCCACTTT
13,TRBV30,TRBJ1-1,.,.,CAWSWGGGTEAFF,TGTGCCTGGAGTTGGGGAGGGGGGACTGAAGCTTTCTTT
15,TRBV5-5,TRBJ1-5,.,.,CASSLDRREVQPQHF,TGTGCCAGCAGCTTGGATCGTCGGGAGGTTCAGCCCCAGCATTTT
13,TRBV18,TRBJ1-1,.,few,CASQGRENTEAFF,TGTGCCAGCCAGGGGAGGGAGAACACTGAAGCTTTCTTT
14,TRBV11-2,TRBJ1-1,.,.,CASSLVGGSTEAFF,TGTGCCAGCAGCTTAGTTGGGGGGAGCACTGAAGCTTTCTTT
15,TRBV5-8,TRBJ2-5,TRBD1,.,CASSPPWTGEETQYF,TGTGCCAGCAGCCCCCCCTGGACAGGGGAAGAGACCCAGTACTTC
17,TRBV21-1,TRBJ2-7,.,.,CASSQRWAGRSSYEQYF,TGTGCCAGCAGCCAAAGGTGGGCGGGGCGGAGCTCCTACGAGCAGTACTTC
15,TRBV7-3,TRBJ2-3,TRBD2,.,CASSRGRGRTDTQYF,TGTGCCAGCAGCCGCGGGAGGGGTCGGACAGATACGCAGTATTTT
18,TRBV5-8,TRBJ1-6,TRBD1,.,CASSPGTGESLLDSPLHF,TGTGCCAGCAGCCCCGGGACAGGGGAGTCTCTCTTAGACTCACCCCTCCACTTT
14,TRBV28,TRBJ1-4,.,.,CASSSQGFGEKLFF,TGTGCCAGCAGTTCTCAGGGATTTGGAGAAAAACTGTTTTTT
15,TRBV5-1,TRBJ2-3,TRBD1,.,CASSPQGARTDTQYF,TGCGCCAGCAGCCCGCAGGGGGCGCGAACAGATACGCAGTATTTT
15,TRBV7-2,TRBJ2-7,TRBD2,.,CASSKRVAGNYEQYF,TGTGCCAGCAGCAAAAGAGTAGCGGGGAACTACGAGCAGTACTTC
12,TRBV29-1,TRBJ2-3,.,.,CSVDTGMDTQYF,TGCAGCGTTGATACAGGGATGGATACGCAGTATTTT
13,TRBV28,TRBJ1-2,.,.,CASIAGVDYGYTF,TGTGCCAGCATTGCCGGGGTTGACTATGGCTACACCTTC
13,TRBV18,TRBJ1-4,TRBD1,.,CASSPGQDEKLFF,TGTGCCAGCTCACCGGGACAGGATGAAAAACTGTTTTTT
15,TRBV5-5,TRBJ1-2,.,.,CASSKSGGANYGYTF,TGTGCCAGCAGTAAATCCGGGGGAGCTAACTATGGCTACACCTTC
15,TRBV9,TRBJ2-3,TRBD2,.,CASSVGLAATDTQYF,TGTGCCAGCAGCGTAGGACTAGCGGCCACAGATACGCAGTATTTT
16,TRBV9,TRBJ1-3,TRBD1,once,CASSSTGTGVGNTIYF,TGTGCCAGCAGCTCTACAGGGACAGGGGTAGGAAACACCATATATTTT
13,TRBV7-2,TRBJ1-1,.,.,CASSNRLNTEAFF,TGTGCCAGCAGTAACAGGTTGAACACTGAAGCTTTCTTT
14,TRBV5-1,TRBJ2-3,.,.,CASSAGTRSDTQYF,TGCGCCAGCAGCGCCGGAACTAGGTCAGATACGCAGTATTTT
14,TRBV24-1,TRBJ2-1,TRBD1,.,CATSDRQGNDEQFF,TGTGCCACCAGTGATAGACAGGGGAACGATGAGCAGTTCTTC
12,TRBV2,TRBJ1-1,.,.,CASSSRDTEAFF,TGTGCCAGCAGCTCCAGGGACACTGAAGCTTTCTTT
16,TRBV3-1/TRBV3-2,TRBJ2-5,.,.,CASSQTPPGLQETQYF,TGTGCCAGCAGCCAAACCCCCCCAGGACTCCAAGAGACCCAGTACTTC
15,TRBV3-1/TRBV3-2,TRBJ2-1,TRBD2,.,CASSPLAGGYNEQFF,TGTGCCAGCAGCCCACTAGCGGGGGGCTACAATGAGCAGTTCTTC
15,TRBV28,TRBJ1-2,.,few,CASSPGAGRGYGYTF,TGTGCCAGCAGTCCGGGCGCGGGGCGAGGGTATGGCTACACCTTC
14,TRBV6-6,TRBJ1-2,.,few,CASSYSDSPYGYTF,TGTGCCAGCAGTTACTCGGACAGTCCCTATGGCTACACCTTC
16,TRBV29-1,TRBJ2-1,.,.,CSVFRDNSFSYNEQFF,TGCAGCGTGTTCCGGGACAACTCCTTCTCCTACAATGAGCAGTTCTTC
13,TRBV20-1,TRBJ2-5,.,.,CSASSTAEETQYF,TGCAGTGCTAGTAGCACAGCCGAAGAGACCCAGTACTTC
13,TRBV7-9,TRBJ1-2,.,.,CASSYDRTDGYTF,TGTGCCAGCAGCTACGACAGGACGGATGGCTACACCTTC
13,TRBV19,TRBJ1-6,.,.,CASGRDYNSPLHF,TGTGCCAGCGGCAGGGACTATAATTCACCCCTCCACTTT
13,TRBV3-1/TRBV3-2,TRBJ2-7,TRBD2,.,CASSQPSGGPAYF,TGTGCCAGCAGCCAACCTAGCGGGGGACCCGCGTACTTC
14,TRBV6-5,TRBJ2-7,.,.,CASSYSDRSYEQYF,TGTGCCAGCAGTTATTCTGACAGATCCTACGAGCAGTACTTC
16,TRBV11-2,TRBJ2-1,TRBD2,.,CASSPTRLAGSNEQFF,TGTGCCAGCAGCCCCACCCGACTAGCGGGGTCCAATGAGCAGTTCTTC
15,TRBV3-1/TRBV3-2,TRBJ1-5,.,.,CASSQDARYNQPQHF,TGTGCCAGCAGCCAAGATGCCAGGTACAATCAGCCCCAGCATTTT
16,TRBV5-1,TRBJ1-6,.,.,CASSSEISGYNSPLHF,TGCGCCAGCAGCTCGGAGATATCGGGATATAATTCACCCCTCCACTTT
13,TRBV10-3,TRBJ2-7,.,.,CAIRADSGYEQYF,TGTGCCATCAGGGCCGATAGCGGATACGAGCAGTACTTC